The 6 T cell receptor beta chains below all came from one sample that was sequenced in a study of shared clonotypes between healthy human individuals. Libraries were prepared by immunoSEQ multiplex PCR; TCRdb keeps only in-frame clonotypes and omits some of them. The repertoire holds 550,000 to 850,000 clones, with 74% as singletons. Sequencing was done on a sample of memory CD4+ T cells sorted from blood. Subset described: CD45RA-negative fraction. The receptor source for this set is a young woman in good health.

This clone occurred a few times. The gene calls are TRBV4-1 and TRBJ2-2; 8 bases fit TRBD1. V was pared by 2 bases and J by 2 bases, with 4 bases of the junction left unmatched. CDR3 length: 16 residues. Per the germline V gene, CDR1 is MGHRA and CDR2 is YSYEKL. Here the CDR3 DNA reads TGCGCCAGCAGCCAACGGGGACAGGCTAACACCGGGGAGCTGTTTTTT. This sequence encodes CASSQRGQANTGELFF.

The rearrangement joins TRBV11-2 to TRBJ2-1; 8 bases are shared with TRBD2. The CDR3 is made up of 17 amino acids. From germline, CDR1 is SGHAT and CDR2 FQNNGV. J lost 9 bases, V lost 5 bases, and 18 bases had no gene match. This chain's CDR3 is CASSPFGRDPRLSEQFF. The CDR3 DNA is TGTGCCAGCAGCCCGTTCGGGAGGGACCCTCGACTCAGTGAGCAGTTCTTC.

This chain connects TRBV23-1 to TRBJ1-1; the D is unclear. Being an ORF, TRBV23-1 has a function that is uncertain. This CDR3 region has 15 residues. V shed 4 bases and J shed 0 bases, with 12 bases lying between them. CDR3 in DNA: TGCGCCAGCAGTCCCATGCCGGGCATGAACACTGAAGCTTTCTTT. It codes for CASSPMPGMNTEAFF.

The chain recombines TRBV5-1 with TRBJ1-5; a possible D gene is TRBD1 (5 bases). CDR3 length: 14 residues. Trimming pared 4 bases from V and 7 bases from J, leaving 15 bases between. Looked up from germline, CDR1 is SGHRS and CDR2 is YFSETQ. CDR3 coding DNA: TGCGCCAGCAGCCTAGGGACGGGAAAGCAGCCCCAGCATTTT. Translated, it gives CASSLGTGKQPQHF.

CDR3 bases: TGTGCCAGCAGTGAAACAGGGGGCTTGGACTATGGCTACACCTTC. This gives the protein CASSETGGLDYGYTF. V usage is TRBV6-1 and J usage is TRBJ1-2, with 9 bases matching TRBD1. Germline loops: CDR1 MNHNS, CDR2 SASEGT. The CDR3 runs 15 residues. V trimming: 2 bases; J trimming: 3 bases; junction bases outside the gene matches: 4.

The chain is built from TRBV11-2 and TRBJ2-1; D tentatively reads TRBD1 or TRBD2 (6 bases each). V shed 3 bases and J shed 5 bases, with 11 bases lying between them. The CDR3 totals 14 residues. From germline, CDR1 is SGHAT and CDR2 FQNNGV. The CDR3 spells CASSFTGGNNEQFF. CDR3 bases: TGTGCCAGCAGCTTTACCGGGGGCAACAATGAGCAGTTCTTC.